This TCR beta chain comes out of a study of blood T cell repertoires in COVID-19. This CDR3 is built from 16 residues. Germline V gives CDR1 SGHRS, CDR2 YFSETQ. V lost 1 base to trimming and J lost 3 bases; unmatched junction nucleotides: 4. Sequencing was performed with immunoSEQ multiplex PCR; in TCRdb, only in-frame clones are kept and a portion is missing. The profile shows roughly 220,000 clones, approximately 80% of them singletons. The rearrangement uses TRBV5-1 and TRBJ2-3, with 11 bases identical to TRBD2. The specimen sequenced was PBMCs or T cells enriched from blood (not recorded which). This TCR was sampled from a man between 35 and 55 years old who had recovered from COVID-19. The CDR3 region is CASSLLAGGSTDTQYF. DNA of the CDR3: TGCGCCAGCAGCTTGTTAGCGGGAGGGTCTACAGATACGCAGTATTTT.